A single sample gave rise to the 15 T cell receptor beta chains below, sequenced in a study of graft-versus-host responses after intestinal transplantation. Antigen specificity for these receptors is unknown. Profiled with immunoSEQ multiplex PCR; TCRdb holds only in-frame clones, not every one. Of 90,000 to 150,000 clones detected, around 95% appear once; the ten largest clones hold 3.3%. The input for sequencing was unstimulated CD8+ T cells sorted from spleen or lymph node cells, taken before intestinal transplant. The source is a human donor who received an intestinal transplant.

The chain joins TRBV10-3 to TRBJ2-7, with D unclear. The germline V gene encodes CDR1 ENHRY and CDR2 SYGVKD. CDR3 length equals 11 residues. The ends were cut back, 5 bases at V and 5 bases at J, with 7 bases in the middle. The CDR3, as DNA: TGTGCCATCAGTCGTTCGAACGAGCAGTACTTC. It codes for CAISRSNEQYF.

The chain carries TRBV28 and TRBJ2-3; the D gene is possibly TRBD2 (6 bases). The CDR3 has 15 residues. CDR1 is MDHEN, CDR2 SYDVKM, per germline. With 3 bases removed from V and 2 bases from J, the gap between germline ends came to 12 bases. This chain's CDR3 is CASSFPGLSTDTQYF. DNA of the CDR3: TGTGCCAGCAGTTTTCCCGGACTATCCACAGATACGCAGTATTTT. The entire variable domain, with the rest obtained from reference TRBV28 and TRBJ2-3, is as follows: DVKVTQSSRYLVKRTGEKVFLECVQDMDHENMFWYRQDPGLGLRLIYFSYDVKMKEKGDIPEGYSVSREKKERFSLILESASTNQTSMYLCASSFPGLSTDTQYFGPGTRLTVL.

The rearrangement uses TRBV6-4 and TRBJ2-7, with TRBD2 matching over 14 bases. Germline CDR1 MRHNA, CDR2 SNTAGT. After removal of 4 bases from V and 7 bases from J, the junction contained 9 bases not matched to a gene. The CDR3 length is 16 residues. The CDR3 nucleotides are TGTGCCAGCAGTGTAAAGGGGACTAGCGGGAGCCGGGAGCAGTACTTC. Its translation: CASSVKGTSGSREQYF.

The chain joins TRBV28 to TRBJ2-7; D is unresolved. Trimming removed 3 bases at V and 3 bases at J, with 9 bases between. Germline CDR1 MDHEN, CDR2 SYDVKM. The CDR3 runs 13 residues. The CDR3 spells CASSFRVGYEQYF. CDR3 coding DNA: TGTGCCAGCAGTTTCCGGGTGGGCTACGAGCAGTACTTC.

The rearrangement links TRBV7-6 to TRBJ1-1, with D unclear. Trimming took off 5 bases at V and 1 base at J, with 8 bases between the two ends. The CDR3 runs to 13 residues. Looked up from germline, CDR1 is SGHVS and CDR2 is FNYEAQ. This chain's CDR3 is CASSGVGNTEAFF. Here the CDR3 DNA reads TGTGCCAGCAGCGGGGTTGGGAACACTGAAGCTTTCTTT.

For this clone: The junction departs from germline at one end; a sequencing error may be responsible. This chain uses TRBV28 with TRBJ2-7; D gene uncertain. The CDR3 length is 11 residues. The germline gives CDR1 MDHEN, CDR2 SYDVKM. CDR3 nucleotide sequence: TGTGCCAGCGCGGATGGGGTCCGGATGAACTTC. This encodes CASADGVRMNF.

CDR3 amino acids: CASSFGGLAYEQYF. DNA for the CDR3: TGTGCCAGCAGCTTCGGTGGGTTGGCCTACGAGCAGTACTTC. The J gene is TRBJ2-7, the V gene TRBV11-2; D unclear. The CDR3 is 14 amino acids. Germline V gene sequence: CDR1 SGHAT, CDR2 FQNNGV. V was clipped by 3 bases and J by 2 bases, with 11 bases between them.

CDR3 coding DNA: TGTGCCAGCAGTTACTCAGCGTTCGGGGACTATGGGCAGTACTTC. It is translated as CASSYSAFGDYGQYF. The chain employs TRBV28 and TRBJ2-7; the match to TRBD2 covers 7 bases. CDR1 and CDR2 from the germline V gene are MDHEN and SYDVKM. J gave up 9 bases and V 4 bases, and 15 bases lay outside the gene matches. The CDR3 runs 15 residues.

The J gene is TRBJ2-1, the V gene TRBV9, with 11 bases fitting TRBD2. The CDR3 has 15 residues. Germline values: CDR1 SGDLS, CDR2 YYNGEE. The V segment lost 4 bases and the J segment 7 bases; nucleotides outside the gene matches: 7. The CDR3 coding sequence is TGTGCCAGCAGCCTAACTAGCGGGAGTAGGAATGAGCAGTTCTTC. This codes for CASSLTSGSRNEQFF.

This chain joins TRBV2 and TRBJ1-5; no clear D. Germline CDR1 reads SNHLY; CDR2 reads FYNNEI. V lost 6 bases, J lost 6 bases, and 9 bases lay in between. The CDR3 loop spans 12 amino acids. In DNA, the CDR3 is TGTGCCAGCAGAGGACGAGGTCAGCCCCAGCATTTT. Translated, it gives CASRGRGQPQHF. The full variable domain, completed using reference TRBV2 and TRBJ1-5, is EPEVTQTPSHQVTQMGQEVILRCVPISNHLYFYWYRQILGQKVEFLVSFYNNEISEKSEIFDDQFSVERPDGSNFTLKIRSTKLEDSAMYFCASRGRGQPQHFGDGTRLSIL.

The chain uses TRBV13 and TRBJ2-7; TRBD1 aligns across 12 bases. The CDR3 is made up of 15 amino acids. CDR1 and CDR2 from the germline V gene are PRHDT and FYEKMQ (reference sequence). V was clipped by 5 bases and J by 2 bases; unmatched bases: 4. CDR3 protein: CASSPGTGGTYEQYF. CDR3 bases: TGTGCCAGCAGCCCTGGGACAGGGGGCACCTACGAGCAGTACTTC.

V gene TRBV28 combines with J gene TRBJ1-2; D might be TRBD1 (6 bases). The CDR3 has 16 residues. The germline V gene has CDR1 MDHEN and CDR2 SYDVKM. V lost 2 bases, J lost 4 bases, and 17 bases lay in between. The CDR3 region has the DNA TGTGCCAGCAGTTTAAGAGCTGACGGGGGCTCCTATGGCTACACCTTC. This codes for CASSLRADGGSYGYTF.

The genes are TRBV5-4 and TRBJ1-5; 8 positions agree with TRBD1. Germline CDR1 reads SGHNT; CDR2 reads YYREEE (reference sequence). The trim removed 0 bases at V and 4 bases at J, leaving 3 bases unmatched. The CDR3 runs 15 residues. The CDR3 coding sequence is TGTGCCAGCAGCTTGGGGCAGGGGGCAAATCAGCCCCAGCATTTT. It translates to CASSLGQGANQPQHF.

This clone was observed a few times. The chain links TRBV4-3 to TRBJ1-1; D call uncertain. Germline V gene lookup returns CDR1 LGHNA and CDR2 YSLEER. V lost 1 base and J 0 bases, leaving 9 bases between the germline ends. The CDR3 totals 15 residues. The CDR3 nucleotides read TGCGCCAGCAGCCAAGGTGTCAGCCTGAACACTGAAGCTTTCTTT. It specifies CASSQGVSLNTEAFF.

The chain joins TRBV18 to TRBJ2-2, with D unclear. The germline CDR1 and CDR2 sequences are KGHSH and LQKENI. Trimming shortened V by 1 base and J by 5 bases, and 5 bases separated the two germline ends. The CDR3 is 13 amino acids. The CDR3, as DNA: TGTGCCAGCTCACCACGGATAACCGGGGAGCTGTTTTTT. Translated, it gives CASSPRITGELFF.